This T cell receptor (beta chain) is drawn from a study of shared clonotypes between healthy human individuals. On this clone itself: Antigen: not known.

This table comes from immunoSEQ multiplex PCR, and its TCRdb copy is limited to in-frame clones, with some not included. The table lists 2 million to 2.5 million clones, around 92% of them singletons, with approximately 0.4% in the top ten. General study points: What naive subsets generally showed was a larger estimated richness than memory subsets showed.

In germline, CDR1 is LNHDA, CDR2 SQIVND (reference sequence). The CDR3 has 14 amino acids. Trimming stripped 7 bases from V and 0 bases from J, with 12 bases between. The sequence was obtained from a man between 18 and 35 years old in good health. Some clones in this sample may be carry-over from other donors' samples. The rearrangement joins TRBV19 to TRBJ1-1; D is unresolved. Sequenced: naive CD4+ T cells from PBMCs. Specified subset: CD45RA+ positively selected. The CDR3 DNA reads TGTGCCAGTAACCGGGAGAGAGTGAACACTGAAGCTTTCTTT. Translated: CASNRERVNTEAFF.